Shown below are 9 T cell receptor beta chains from a single sample sequenced in a study of cytomegalovirus exposure and HLA in healthy donors. The primer mix had 60 Vbeta and 13 Jbeta primers. The assay was immunoSEQ multiplex PCR, and TCRdb's table has in-frame clones only and misses some. The top ten hold 1.7% of the sample, which has 150,000 to 200,000 clones, about four fifths seen once. Input material: PBMCs. The receptors were sampled from a woman between 18 and 30 years old in good health and CMV-seronegative.

V and J are TRBV29-1 and TRBJ2-5, with 10 nucleotides matching TRBD2. The J call may be incorrect, as the DNA end agrees better with TRBJ2-7. The germline CDR1 and CDR2 sequences are SQVTM and ANQGSEA. The CDR3 has 14 residues. CDR3 nucleotides: TGCAGCGTTGGGGATCTAGCGGGAGTAGGCGAGCAGTACTTC. Its protein is CSVGDLAGVGEQYF.

The gene calls are TRBV10-3 and TRBJ2-2; 7 positions agree with TRBD2. The CDR3 runs to 16 residues. V shed 3 bases, J shed 1 base, and the junction held 5 bases outside the gene matches. Germline V gene data show CDR1 as ENHRY and CDR2 as SYGVKD. In DNA form, the CDR3 reads TGTGCCATCAGTGAAGGGCTAGCGGAGAACACCGGGGAGCTGTTTTTT. The encoded protein is CAISEGLAENTGELFF.

The CDR3 spells CASSLPGIYEQYF. The CDR3 DNA reads as TGTGCCAGCAGTTTACCAGGGATTTACGAGCAGTACTTC. The V gene is TRBV6-6, the J gene TRBJ2-7; a possible D gene is TRBD1 (5 bases). CDR1 is MNHNY, CDR2 SVGAGI, per germline (reference sequence). The CDR3 extends over 13 amino acids. Trimming removed 4 bases at V and 4 bases at J, with 11 bases between.

This chain joins TRBV10-3 and TRBJ1-5; 9 bases line up with TRBD1. The CDR3 has 16 amino acids. Trimming took 10 bases from V and 1 from J; bases not matched to a gene: 11. CDR1 and CDR2 from the germline V gene are ENHRY and SYGVKD. The CDR3 DNA sequence: TGTGCCACTCGAGCACAGGGGGCCTCGAGCAATCAGCCCCAGCATTTT. Residues: CATRAQGASSNQPQHF.

V usage is TRBV15 and J usage is TRBJ2-2, with 9 bases matching TRBD1. In germline, CDR1 is LNHNV, CDR2 YYDKDF (reference sequence). The CDR3 contains 14 residues. After removal of 6 bases from V and 5 bases from J, the junction contained 4 bases not matched to a gene. The CDR3 DNA follows: TGTGCCACCAGGACAGGGGGGTATACCGGGGAGCTGTTTTTT. Translated: CATRTGGYTGELFF.

The chain employs TRBV30 and TRBJ2-3; D not certain. The CDR3 length is 12 residues. V was cut by 0 bases and J by 1 base, with 2 bases left in between. Germline V lookup: CDR1 GTSNPN, CDR2 SVGIG (reference sequence). The CDR3 is CAWSVGTDTQYF. In DNA, the CDR3 is TGTGCCTGGAGTGTCGGCACAGATACGCAGTATTTT.

The chain links TRBV7-9 to TRBJ2-1; 8 bases align to TRBD1. Trimming removed 4 bases from V and 8 bases from J; junction bases left unmatched: 4. The germline CDR1 and CDR2 sequences are SEHNR and FQNEAQ (reference sequence). The CDR3 extends over 13 amino acids. This CDR3 is CASSSRQGYEQFF. CDR3 DNA sequence: TGTGCCAGCAGCTCGAGACAGGGGTATGAGCAGTTCTTC. Full variable domain (rest looked up from reference TRBV7-9 and TRBJ2-1): DTGVSQNPRHKITKRGQNVTFRCDPISEHNRLYWYRQTLGQGPEFLTYFQNEAQLEKSRLLSDRFSAERPKGSFSTLEIQRTEQGDSAMYLCASSSRQGYEQFFGPGTRLTVL.

The chain links TRBV2 to TRBJ2-3; 7 bases are shared with TRBD1. CDR3 length: 16 residues. The junction had 6 bases not matched to a gene; V was cut back by 3 bases and J by 0 bases. The germline CDR1 and CDR2 sequences are SNHLY and FYNNEI. CDR3 nucleotide sequence: TGTGCCAGCAGTGATTTGGACAGGTTAAGCACAGATACGCAGTATTTT. It codes for CASSDLDRLSTDTQYF. Filled out from reference TRBV2 and TRBJ2-3, the complete variable domain reads EPEVTQTPSHQVTQMGQEVILRCVPISNHLYFYWYRQILGQKVEFLVSFYNNEISEKSEIFDDQFSVERPDGSNFTLKIRSTKLEDSAMYFCASSDLDRLSTDTQYFGPGTRLTVL.

V usage is TRBV7-9 and J usage is TRBJ2-3; 13 bases map to TRBD2. Germline lookup yields CDR1 SEHNR and CDR2 FQNEAQ (reference sequence). The CDR3 sequence is 16 residues long. V shed 6 bases, J shed 3 bases, and the junction held 6 bases outside the gene matches. The CDR3 DNA is TGTGCCAGCAGGACGGGACTAGCGGGAACAACAGATACGCAGTATTTT. Its protein product is CASRTGLAGTTDTQYF. The complete variable domain, with remaining parts taken from reference TRBV7-9 and TRBJ2-3, reads DTGVSQNPRHKITKRGQNVTFRCDPISEHNRLYWYRQTLGQGPEFLTYFQNEAQLEKSRLLSDRFSAERPKGSFSTLEIQRTEQGDSAMYLCASRTGLAGTTDTQYFGPGTRLTVL.